A selection of T cell receptor beta chains follows, all from one sample in a study of naive and memory T cell subsets. In TCRdb, the UMI-ligation and nested PCR reads were re-called with MiXCR into one record per CDR3 protein. The sample consists of about 150,000 distinct CDR3 sequences, approximately 17% of them appearing once. The source material was naive CD4+ T cells from blood. The receptors were gathered from a human donor in good health. Both conserved end residues are part of each CDR3. The D gene is left open where the match is weak. Expanded clones get a size class; other rows say once, few or many, or leave the size out.

V gene: TRBV29-1; clone size: few; D gene: NA; J gene: TRBJ2-3; CDR3 DNA: TGCAGCGTTGACCACCAGCTAGCGACTGGCACAGATACGCAGTATTTT; CDR3 protein: CSVDHQLATGTDTQYF
V gene: TRBV20-1; clone size: NA; D gene: NA; J gene: TRBJ1-1; CDR3 DNA: TGCAGTGCTGGATTCGGGGCTGGCACTGAAGCTTTCTTT; CDR3 protein: CSAGFGAGTEAFF
V gene: TRBV3-1; clone size: NA; D gene: NA; J gene: TRBJ2-5; CDR3 DNA: TGTGCCAGCAGCCAACAGGGAGAGCAAGAGACCCAGTACTTC; CDR3 protein: CASSQQGEQETQYF
V gene: TRBV14; clone size: many; D gene: NA; J gene: TRBJ2-7; CDR3 DNA: TGTGCCAGCAGCCGCTTAGGGGATTTACGCGAGCAGTACTTC; CDR3 protein: CASSRLGDLREQYF
V gene: TRBV4-3; clone size: NA; D gene: NA; J gene: TRBJ1-3; CDR3 DNA: TGCGCCAGCAGCCAAGACAGGTCCCTATCAGGAAACACCATATATTTT; CDR3 protein: CASSQDRSLSGNTIYF
V gene: TRBV12-3/TRBV12-4; clone size: once; D gene: NA; J gene: TRBJ1-2; CDR3 DNA: TGTGCCAGCAGTTTAGGGGGCCAATATGGCTACACCTTC; CDR3 protein: CASSLGGQYGYTF
V gene: TRBV2; clone size: NA; D gene: TRBD1; J gene: TRBJ2-1; CDR3 DNA: TGTGCCAGCAAAGGGAGATTCGGGACAGGGGGCTATGAGCAGTTCTTC; CDR3 protein: CASKGRFGTGGYEQFF
V gene: TRBV5-4; clone size: few; D gene: TRBD1; J gene: TRBJ2-7; CDR3 DNA: TGTGCCAGCAGCGATGGGACAGCGCCCTACGAGCAGTACTTC; CDR3 protein: CASSDGTAPYEQYF
V gene: TRBV7-2; clone size: few; D gene: TRBD2; J gene: TRBJ2-2; CDR3 DNA: TGTGCCAGCAGCTTCCCTCTACTAGCGGGAGTCACCGGGGAGCTGTTTTTT; CDR3 protein: CASSFPLLAGVTGELFF
V gene: TRBV12-3/TRBV12-4; clone size: few; D gene: NA; J gene: TRBJ2-3; CDR3 DNA: TGTGCCAGCAGATCTACGGGGCCCGTGGATACGCAGTATTTT; CDR3 protein: CASRSTGPVDTQYF
V gene: TRBV5-1; clone size: few; D gene: NA; J gene: TRBJ1-2; CDR3 DNA: TGCGCCAGCAGCGCAGACAGCTATGGCTACACCTTC; CDR3 protein: CASSADSYGYTF
V gene: TRBV28; clone size: NA; D gene: TRBD1; J gene: TRBJ1-1; CDR3 DNA: TGTGCCAGCAGTCCTACAGGGGAAACTGAAGCTTTCTTT; CDR3 protein: CASSPTGETEAFF
V gene: TRBV7-9; clone size: NA; D gene: NA; J gene: TRBJ2-7; CDR3 DNA: TGTGCCAGCAGCTCGCTTGGGGAGCAGTACTTC; CDR3 protein: CASSSLGEQYF
V gene: TRBV2; clone size: NA; D gene: NA; J gene: TRBJ1-2; CDR3 DNA: TGTGCCAGCAGTGAGAACAGTAACTATGGCTACACCTTC; CDR3 protein: CASSENSNYGYTF
V gene: TRBV25-1; clone size: once; D gene: NA; J gene: TRBJ1-5; CDR3 DNA: TGTGCCAGCAGTGACAGTTATAGCAATCAGCCCCAGCATTTT; CDR3 protein: CASSDSYSNQPQHF
V gene: TRBV6-2/TRBV6-3; clone size: few; D gene: TRBD2; J gene: TRBJ2-2; CDR3 DNA: TGTGCCAGCAGCCTCACTAGCGCTTTAGGCGGGGAGCTGTTTTTT; CDR3 protein: CASSLTSALGGELFF
V gene: TRBV10-3; clone size: NA; D gene: TRBD1; J gene: TRBJ2-7; CDR3 DNA: TGTGCCTTGCGGCTCGGACAGGGCAATCACGAGCAGTACTTC; CDR3 protein: CALRLGQGNHEQYF
V gene: TRBV6-2/TRBV6-3; clone size: few; D gene: TRBD1; J gene: TRBJ2-5; CDR3 DNA: TGTGCCAGCAGCTCGGCACAGGGGCGGGAGACCCAGTACTTC; CDR3 protein: CASSSAQGRETQYF
V gene: TRBV3-1; clone size: few; D gene: TRBD1; J gene: TRBJ2-1; CDR3 DNA: TGTGCCAGCAGCCCCACGACAGGGTACTACAATGAGCAGTTCTTC; CDR3 protein: CASSPTTGYYNEQFF
V gene: TRBV10-3; clone size: few; D gene: NA; J gene: TRBJ2-3; CDR3 DNA: TGTGCCATCAGTGAGTCGTTGGGGAATACGCAGTATTTT; CDR3 protein: CAISESLGNTQYF